The 30 T cell receptor beta chains listed next were all sequenced from one sample in a study of blood T cell repertoires in COVID-19. Produced via immunoSEQ multiplex PCR; TCRdb's table is partial and in-frame only. The table records 250,000 to 350,000 clones, 88% of them present only once. Specimen: PBMCs or T cells enriched from blood (not recorded which). The receptors were gathered from a woman aged 25-40 years who had recovered from COVID-19.

The chain recombines TRBV5-5 with TRBJ2-5; 7 bases are a match to TRBD1. The CDR3 is 14 amino acids. From germline, CDR1 is SGHKS and CDR2 YYEKEE (reference sequence). Trimming at V came to 4 bases and at J to 1 base, leaving 4 bases not matched to a gene. CDR3 nucleotide sequence: TGTGCCAGCAGCCGGAACAGGGGCCAAGAGACCCAGTACTTC. Encoded protein: CASSRNRGQETQYF.

The V and J genes are TRBV4-1 and TRBJ2-7; D gene unclear. CDR1 and CDR2 (germline): MGHRA, YSYEKL. V shed 0 bases and J shed 4 bases, with 19 bases lying between them. The CDR3 consists of 17 residues. CDR3 coding DNA: TGCGCCAGCAGCCAAGATATCCCAGGAACGGTTCAATACGAGCAGTACTTC. This gives the protein CASSQDIPGTVQYEQYF.

The chain uses TRBV6-2 or TRBV6-3 and TRBJ2-3; no clear D. The CDR3 is made up of 15 amino acids. The germline V and J ends were trimmed by 4 bases and 6 bases, with 17 bases remaining between them. Germline V CDR1 and CDR2: MNHEY, SVGEGT. In nucleotides, the CDR3 is TGTGCCAGCAGTTCAGGCCTCTTGGCGATGGATACGCAGTATTTT. Translating gives CASSSGLLAMDTQYF.

The CDR3 coding sequence is TGCGCCAGCAGCCAGCCGACCCGTCTGACAGATTACCAAGAGACCCAGTACTTC. Amino acids: CASSQPTRLTDYQETQYF. The chain couples TRBV4-1 to TRBJ2-5; the D gene is possibly TRBD1 (5 bases). CDR3 length: 18 residues. Trimming left V 3 bases short and J 0 bases short, with 20 bases between. Germline V CDR1 and CDR2: MGHRA, YSYEKL.

CDR3 amino acids: CASSQEGRAYEQYF. CDR3 DNA sequence: TGTGCCAGCAGCCAAGAGGGCCGCGCCTACGAGCAGTACTTC. V usage is TRBV3-1 (or the pseudogene TRBV3-2) and J usage is TRBJ2-7, with D uncertain. Trimming stripped 0 bases from V and 2 bases from J, with 8 bases between. Germline CDR1 reads LGHDT; CDR2 reads YNNKEL (reference sequence). CDR3 length: 14 residues.

The chain couples TRBV27 to TRBJ1-4, with unresolved D. This CDR3 region has 16 residues. Germline V lookup: CDR1 MNHEY, CDR2 SMNVEV (reference sequence). V lost 4 bases, J lost 4 bases, and 16 bases lay in between. CDR3: CASSSGPGTNNEKLFF. CDR3 nucleotides: TGTGCCAGCAGTTCCGGCCCGGGAACAAATAATGAAAAACTGTTTTTT.

The genes are TRBV28 and TRBJ1-3; D ambiguous. Per the germline V gene, CDR1 is MDHEN and CDR2 is SYDVKM. This CDR3 has 14 residues. V was trimmed by 3 bases and J by 6 bases, leaving 12 bases between them. The CDR3 DNA reads TGTGCCAGCAGTTTTAGCGTTCGAGTAAACACCATATATTTT. It codes for CASSFSVRVNTIYF. The full variable domain, its missing parts supplied by reference TRBV28 and TRBJ1-3, is DVKVTQSSRYLVKRTGEKVFLECVQDMDHENMFWYRQDPGLGLRLIYFSYDVKMKEKGDIPEGYSVSREKKERFSLILESASTNQTSMYLCASSFSVRVNTIYFGEGSWLTVV.

The chain is built from TRBV5-1 and TRBJ1-1, with 7 positions matching TRBD1. CDR3 length equals 17 residues. The germline V gene encodes CDR1 SGHRS and CDR2 YFSETQ. The junction had 14 bases not matched to a gene; V was cut back by 5 bases and J by 1 base. The CDR3 nucleotides are TGCGCCAGCAGTCTAAGGGGGCTGGGACCTGGGAACACTGAAGCTTTCTTT. This sequence encodes CASSLRGLGPGNTEAFF.

The chain employs TRBV7-2 and TRBJ2-5, with 14 bases that match TRBD2. The junction had 4 bases not matched to a gene; V was cut back by 5 bases and J by 5 bases. The CDR3 has 15 amino acids. Per the germline V gene, CDR1 is SGHTA and CDR2 is FQGNSA. The DNA for the CDR3 is TGTGCCAGCAGCCCGGGACTAGCGGGAGAGGAGACCCAGTACTTC. Translated: CASSPGLAGEETQYF.

CDR3 in DNA: TGTGCCAGCTCACCCCGGACTAGCGGGGGGGCCGCGCAGTACTTC. It codes for CASSPRTSGGAAQYF. This chain uses TRBV18 with TRBJ2-7; 15 nucleotides match TRBD2. Unmatched junction bases numbered 6, after V lost 3 bases and J lost 9 bases. Germline V gene sequence: CDR1 KGHSH, CDR2 LQKENI. This CDR3 is built from 15 residues. The whole variable domain, filled in from reference TRBV18 and TRBJ2-7, reads NAGVMQNPRHLVRRRGQEARLRCSPMKGHSHVYWYRQLPEEGLKFMVYLQKENIIDESGMPKERFSAEFPKEGPSILRIQQVVRGDSAAYFCASSPRTSGGAAQYFGPGTRLTVT.

The chain links TRBV10-3 to TRBJ1-6; D unclear. The CDR3 loop spans 15 amino acids. The V end lost 6 bases, the J end lost 10 bases, and 19 bases lay between the germline ends. Germline V gene data show CDR1 as ENHRY and CDR2 as SYGVKD. The CDR3 region is CAIREDSRIESPLHF. The CDR3 DNA is TGTGCCATCAGGGAGGACTCCCGGATAGAATCACCCCTCCACTTT.

V gene TRBV27 combines with J gene TRBJ1-2; 7 bases map to TRBD1. The V gene end was trimmed by 0 bases and the J gene end by 5 bases; junction bases not matched to a gene: 6. The CDR3 consists of 15 residues. Germline-derived CDR1 and CDR2 are MNHEY and SMNVEV (reference sequence). CDR3 bases: TGTGCCAGCAGTTTATCCGGACAGGAATTATATGGCTACACCTTC. This codes for CASSLSGQELYGYTF.

The chain has TRBV7-8 and TRBJ2-1, with TRBD2 identical over 7 bases. Germline CDR1 and CDR2: SGHVS and FQNEAQ. This CDR3 has 15 amino acids. Trimming at V came to 0 bases and at J to 6 bases, leaving 5 bases not matched to a gene. CDR3 residues: CASSLAQGRGNEQFF. CDR3 nucleotide sequence: TGTGCCAGCAGCTTAGCCCAAGGGAGGGGCAATGAGCAGTTCTTC.

Written as DNA, the CDR3 is TGCGCCAGCAGCCATCTAAGGACAGGCGAGCAGTACTTC. Its translation is CASSHLRTGEQYF. The V gene is TRBV4-1, the J gene TRBJ2-7, with TRBD1 matching over 7 bases. J gave up 6 bases and V 3 bases, and 5 bases lay outside the gene matches. The CDR3 covers 13 residues. CDR1 is MGHRA and CDR2 is YSYEKL in the germline V gene.

In this sample, this clone turned up once. The rearrangement links TRBV4-1 to TRBJ1-5, with D hard to call. CDR1 and CDR2 from the germline V gene are MGHRA and YSYEKL. CDR3 length: 16 residues. The V and J ends lost 0 bases and 6 bases respectively, with 15 bases between them. DNA for the CDR3: TGCGCCAGCAGCCAAGAGATAGGGAGAAATACTCAGCCCCAGCATTTT. This codes for CASSQEIGRNTQPQHF.

The chain combines TRBV10-3 with TRBJ1-4; 10 positions agree with TRBD1. Germline lookup yields CDR1 ENHRY and CDR2 SYGVKD. J was trimmed by 3 bases and V by 10 bases; bases with no gene match: 11. The CDR3 consists of 16 residues. The CDR3 sequence: CATGQGGIAANEKLFF. CDR3 nucleotides: TGTGCCACCGGACAGGGGGGGATCGCGGCTAATGAAAAACTGTTTTTT.

The chain links TRBV6-5 to TRBJ2-7; 9 bases are shared with TRBD2. The trim removed 6 bases at V and 2 bases at J, leaving 5 bases unmatched. Germline loops: CDR1 MNHEY, CDR2 SVGAGI. CDR3 length equals 14 residues. CDR3 residues: CASRRLAVPYEQYF. The CDR3 bases are TGTGCCAGCAGGCGACTAGCGGTCCCCTACGAGCAGTACTTC.

V usage is TRBV18 and J usage is TRBJ2-5, with TRBD2 matching 9 bases. With V trimmed by 0 bases and J by 9 bases, 11 bases remained unmatched. The V gene's germline CDR1 is KGHSH and CDR2 LQKENI. The CDR3 runs to 16 residues. The CDR3 DNA sequence: TGTGCCAGCTCACCACCGGGACTAGCTGGTATCGGGGCCCAGTACTTC. Its protein is CASSPPGLAGIGAQYF.

V gene TRBV11-2 combines with J gene TRBJ2-7, with TRBD2 identical over 10 bases. V lost 1 base to trimming and J lost 2 bases; unmatched junction nucleotides: 5. The CDR3 is 16 residues long. The germline gives CDR1 SGHAT, CDR2 FQNNGV. The DNA of the CDR3 is TGTGCCAGCAGCTTAGTTGTTCTAGCGGGGGCCTACGAGCAGTACTTC. Amino acids: CASSLVVLAGAYEQYF.

The chain recombines TRBV28 with TRBJ2-5, with 13 bases that match TRBD2. Per the germline V gene, CDR1 is MDHEN and CDR2 is SYDVKM. Trimming cost V 6 bases and J 5 bases; bases outside gene matches: 9. The CDR3 is 16 residues long. CDR3 in amino acids: CASSRLAGGGRETQYF. The CDR3 DNA reads as TGTGCCAGCAGCCGACTAGCGGGGGGTGGTCGGGAGACCCAGTACTTC.

The chain carries TRBV3-1 (or the pseudogene TRBV3-2) and TRBJ1-2; D is perhaps TRBD1 (6 bases). Germline CDR1 is LGHDT and CDR2 is YNNKEL (reference sequence). The CDR3 spans 12 residues. The germline V and J ends were trimmed by 6 bases and 4 bases, with 9 bases remaining between them. CDR3 region: CASRGGGYGYTF. The CDR3 DNA follows: TGTGCCAGCAGAGGGGGTGGCTATGGCTACACCTTC.

This chain joins TRBV13 and TRBJ1-2, with 7 bases aligning to TRBD1. This CDR3 spans 16 amino acids. CDR1 and CDR2 (germline): PRHDT, FYEKMQ (reference sequence). The junction had 11 bases not matched to a gene; V was cut back by 2 bases and J by 5 bases. The CDR3 region is CASSLLGGPLGYGYTF. The DNA for the CDR3 is TGTGCCAGCAGCTTATTAGGGGGCCCTTTAGGATATGGCTACACCTTC.

The chain is built from TRBV2 and TRBJ1-1, with unresolved D. Trimming cost V 7 bases and J 2 bases, with 11 bases left between them. The CDR3 loop spans 13 amino acids. The germline V gene has CDR1 SNHLY and CDR2 FYNNEI. Here the CDR3 DNA reads TGTGCCAGCACCCGGGGAACAAACACTGAAGCTTTCTTT. Translation gives CASTRGTNTEAFF.

A few counts support this clone. The V call is TRBV2, the J call TRBJ1-4; TRBD1 matches at 9 bases. The CDR3 totals 15 residues. Germline V gives CDR1 SNHLY, CDR2 FYNNEI. V trimming: 5 bases; J trimming: 8 bases; junction bases outside the gene matches: 9. This chain's CDR3 is CASSTTGGFYEKLFF. CDR3 sequence (DNA): TGTGCCAGCAGTACCACAGGGGGCTTTTACGAAAAACTGTTTTTT.

This chain links TRBV27 with TRBJ1-1; tentative D call: TRBD1 (5 bases). Between the trimmed V and J ends, which lost 3 bases and 1 base, there was a span of 6 bases. Germline CDR1 and CDR2: MNHEY and SMNVEV (reference sequence). This CDR3 has 13 residues. The CDR3 sequence is CASSFDRNTEAFF. The CDR3 DNA sequence: TGTGCCAGCAGTTTCGACAGGAACACTGAAGCTTTCTTT.

The J gene is TRBJ2-3, the V gene TRBV5-1, with TRBD2 matching over 9 bases. This CDR3 is 16 amino acids long. J gave up 4 bases and V 1 base, and 7 bases lay outside the gene matches. Germline V lookup: CDR1 SGHRS, CDR2 YFSETQ. Here the CDR3 reads CASSLLASGVADTQYF. The DNA for the CDR3 is TGCGCCAGCAGCTTGCTAGCTAGCGGGGTGGCAGATACGCAGTATTTT. Full variable domain (remainder filled in from reference TRBV5-1 and TRBJ2-3): KAGVTQTPRYLIKTRGQQVTLSCSPISGHRSVSWYQQTPGQGLQFLFEYFSETQRNKGNFPGRFSGRQFSNSRSEMNVSTLELGDSALYLCASSLLASGVADTQYFGPGTRLTVL.

In its sample, this clone was seen a few times. The chain couples TRBV29-1 to TRBJ1-1; 7 bases are a match to TRBD1. The CDR3 has 12 residues. Germline CDR1 is SQVTM and CDR2 is ANQGSEA. V shed 5 bases, J shed 4 bases, and the junction held 4 bases outside the gene matches. The CDR3 here is CSVHAGGTEAFF. The CDR3 DNA reads TGCAGCGTTCATGCAGGGGGCACTGAAGCTTTCTTT. Full variable domain (rest looked up from reference TRBV29-1 and TRBJ1-1): SAVISQKPSRDICQRGTSLTIQCQVDSQVTMMFWYRQQPGQSLTLIATANQGSEATYESGFVIDKFPISRPNLTFSTLTVSNMSPEDSSIYLCSVHAGGTEAFFGQGTRLTVV.

The V call is TRBV21-1, the J call TRBJ1-1; the D call TRBD1 from the table was never checked on the DNA. TRBV21-1 is listed as a pseudogene. The CDR3 is made up of 16 amino acids. CDR3 sequence reads: CASSFPGTGSDTEAFF. In nucleotides, the CDR3 is TGTGCCAGCAGCTTCCCCGGGACAGGGTCTGATACTGAAGCTTTCTTT.

The rearrangement joins TRBV28 to TRBJ1-1; possible D gene TRBD1, 5 bases. This CDR3 has 16 amino acids. Germline CDR1 and CDR2: MDHEN and SYDVKM. V dropped 2 bases and J dropped 3 bases, with 16 bases sitting between them. The CDR3 protein is CASSLGGARWDTEAFF. For the CDR3, the DNA is TGTGCCAGCAGTTTAGGAGGGGCCCGGTGGGACACTGAAGCTTTCTTT. The full variable domain, completed using reference TRBV28 and TRBJ1-1, is DVKVTQSSRYLVKRTGEKVFLECVQDMDHENMFWYRQDPGLGLRLIYFSYDVKMKEKGDIPEGYSVSREKKERFSLILESASTNQTSMYLCASSLGGARWDTEAFFGQGTRLTVV.

The V and J genes are TRBV5-1 and TRBJ2-5, with D uncertain. The V gene's germline CDR1 is SGHRS and CDR2 YFSETQ. The CDR3 sequence is 13 residues long. The ends were cut back, 8 bases at V and 1 base at J, with 12 bases in the middle. The CDR3 region has the DNA TGCGCCAGTAGAATAGTCGGCCAAGAGACCCAGTACTTC. It encodes CASRIVGQETQYF.